Each of the 16 T cell receptor beta chains below was sequenced from the same sample in a study of Graves' ophthalmopathy and Graves' hyperthyroidism. From RNA, the CDR3 regions of TCR beta chains were amplified and sequenced. First-round RT-PCR relied on HTBI primers, and a second-round multiplex PCR came next. TCRdb itself ran the multiplex PCR reads through MiXCR, one entry per CDR3 protein. The sample carries some 160,000 distinct CDR3 sequences, roughly two fifths recorded once. Sequencing input: peripheral blood. The receptors originated from a man aged 25 to 40 with Graves' ophthalmopathy.

This clonotype was recorded many times. This chain links TRBV11-2 with TRBJ2-5; 14 bases fit TRBD2. CDR1 is SGHAT, CDR2 FQNNGV, per germline. V dropped 6 bases and J dropped 5; count of bases not matched to a gene: 8. There are 16 residues in the CDR3. This CDR3 is CASSWTSGRMVETQYF. DNA for the CDR3: TGTGCCAGCAGTTGGACTAGCGGGAGGATGGTGGAGACCCAGTACTTC.

This clonotype was picked up many times. The rearrangement uses TRBV6-1 and TRBJ1-2, with 9 bases fitting TRBD1. This CDR3 has 16 amino acids. Germline V gives CDR1 MNHNS, CDR2 SASEGT. Losses at the gene ends were 5 bases for V and 4 bases for J; bases not matched to a gene: 11. CDR3 sequence (DNA): TGTGCCAGCAGTCCGATCCCGGGACAGGGTATCTATGGCTACACCTTC. Translated, it gives CASSPIPGQGIYGYTF.

This clonotype was seen many times. A single base separates this from a much larger clone, so it may be a read error. Because the CDR3's place on the DNA is in doubt, the DNA is left out and the CDR3 is given as listed by TCRdb. The CDR3 is CAWRGTSGGLSWETQYF. V and J are TRBV30 and TRBJ2-5; TRBD2 is taken as the D call from the table, unchecked against the DNA. Germline-derived CDR1 and CDR2 are GTSNPN and SVGIG (reference sequence). The length of the CDR3 is 17 amino acids, counting both ends.

This chain uses TRBV6-1 with TRBJ1-1; no firm D call. CDR1 is MNHNS and CDR2 is SASEGT in the germline V gene. The CDR3 runs to 13 residues. Trimming took 2 bases from V and 2 from J, leaving 6 bases between them. The CDR3 DNA is TGTGCCAGCAGTGAAATCGGCAACACTGAAGCTTTCTTT. Translating it yields CASSEIGNTEAFF.

This clonotype was seen ten or more times. The chain couples TRBV4-2 to TRBJ2-1, with 11 bases that match TRBD2. In germline, CDR1 is LGHNA, CDR2 YNFKEQ. With V trimmed by 0 bases and J by 5 bases, 15 bases remained unmatched. This CDR3 has 20 amino acids. CDR3 protein: CASSQDPETSGTSINNEQFF. The CDR3 coding sequence is TGTGCCAGCAGCCAAGATCCAGAGACTAGCGGGACTTCAATCAACAATGAGCAGTTCTTC.

The chain recombines TRBV28 with TRBJ2-7, with a weak D call TRBD2 (6 bases). CDR3 length equals 12 residues. Germline V lookup: CDR1 MDHEN, CDR2 SYDVKM. Trimming took 7 bases from V and 3 from J, leaving 10 bases between them. The CDR3 reads CASTAEGYEQYF. CDR3 DNA: TGTGCCAGCACAGCGGAGGGCTACGAGCAGTACTTC.

This clonotype was detected many times. The rearrangement joins TRBV6-1 to TRBJ1-1, with 10 bases lining up with TRBD1. This CDR3 has 15 amino acids. CDR1 and CDR2 (germline): MNHNS, SASEGT. V lost 1 base to trimming and J lost 11 bases; unmatched junction nucleotides: 10. The CDR3, as DNA: TGTGCCAGCAGTGAAGGCGTCACGGGACAGGGGAGCGCTTTCTTT. Translating gives CASSEGVTGQGSAFF.

J is TRBJ1-6 and V is TRBV6-5; 9 bases map to TRBD1. V shed 4 bases, J shed 9 bases, and the junction held 7 bases outside the gene matches. Germline V gives CDR1 MNHEY, CDR2 SVGAGI. The CDR3 contains 15 residues. CDR3: CASSSGQGRSSPLHF. CDR3 nucleotides: TGTGCCAGCAGTTCGGGACAGGGACGGTCTTCACCCCTCCACTTT.

The chain has TRBV19 and TRBJ1-1; no definite D call. This CDR3 has 14 amino acids. Germline V CDR1 and CDR2: LNHDA, SQIVND (reference sequence). Trimming cost V 2 bases and J 1 base, with 8 bases left between them. CDR3 bases: TGTGCCAGTAGTATATGGAGGGAGAACACTGAAGCTTTCTTT. This gives the protein CASSIWRENTEAFF.

The chain joins TRBV6-2 or TRBV6-3 to TRBJ1-1; no firm D call. Germline values: CDR1 MNHEY, CDR2 SVGEGT. V was shortened by 2 bases and J by 5 bases, with 12 bases between the two germline ends. The CDR3 runs 14 residues. The CDR3 reads CASSYIGPETEAFF. The CDR3 DNA follows: TGTGCCAGCAGTTACATAGGACCTGAGACTGAAGCTTTCTTT.

The chain employs TRBV19 and TRBJ1-5; no definite D call. The CDR3 contains 15 residues. Trimming pared 1 base from V and 3 bases from J, leaving 10 bases between. CDR1 is LNHDA and CDR2 is SQIVND in the germline V gene (reference sequence). Here the CDR3 DNA reads TGTGCCAGTAGTATAGGGCAGAGCCCCAATCAGCCCCAGCATTTT. Translating it yields CASSIGQSPNQPQHF.

This clonotype was counted at least ten times. The chain uses TRBV6-2 or TRBV6-3 and TRBJ2-2, with D unclear. This CDR3 region has 13 residues. Trimming shortened V by 6 bases and J by 5 bases, and 10 bases separated the two germline ends. Germline CDR1 and CDR2: MNHEY and SVGEGT. The CDR3 DNA follows: TGTGCCAGCAGCCCTTTGGAGACCGGGGAGCTGTTTTTT. Translating gives CASSPLETGELFF.

This sequence joins TRBV12-3 or TRBV12-4 and TRBJ2-5, with no clear D. The CDR3 extends over 13 amino acids. Trimming took off 8 bases at V and 0 bases at J, with 10 bases between the two ends. The CDR3 DNA is TGTGCCAGCGGGCCCAGGTACCAAGAGACCCAGTACTTC. It specifies CASGPRYQETQYF.

The sample holds many counts of this clonotype. V is TRBV4-2 and J is TRBJ2-7, with D hard to call. Germline CDR1 and CDR2: LGHNA and YNFKEQ. This CDR3 is built from 15 residues. Deletions cut 5 bases from V and 1 base from J, with 15 bases between. The CDR3 DNA sequence: TGTGCCAGCAGCTTCACGGCCAGCGCGTCCTACGAGCAGTACTTC. Residues: CASSFTASASYEQYF.

The J gene is TRBJ2-5, the V gene TRBV12-3 or TRBV12-4; TRBD2 aligns across 12 bases. Trimming removed 5 bases from V and 2 bases from J; junction bases left unmatched: 12. The CDR3 extends over 18 amino acids. CDR3 sequence reads: CASSHRATGLAGQETQYF. CDR3 in DNA: TGTGCCAGCAGTCACCGGGCGACGGGACTAGCGGGTCAAGAGACCCAGTACTTC.

The V and J genes are TRBV12-3 or TRBV12-4 and TRBJ1-2, with D tentatively TRBD1 (6 bases). CDR3 length equals 14 residues. The germline V and J ends were trimmed by 6 bases and 4 bases, with 15 bases remaining between them. Here the CDR3 reads CASRRTAMGYGYTF. CDR3 DNA: TGTGCCAGCAGGCGGACAGCGATGGGCTATGGCTACACCTTC.